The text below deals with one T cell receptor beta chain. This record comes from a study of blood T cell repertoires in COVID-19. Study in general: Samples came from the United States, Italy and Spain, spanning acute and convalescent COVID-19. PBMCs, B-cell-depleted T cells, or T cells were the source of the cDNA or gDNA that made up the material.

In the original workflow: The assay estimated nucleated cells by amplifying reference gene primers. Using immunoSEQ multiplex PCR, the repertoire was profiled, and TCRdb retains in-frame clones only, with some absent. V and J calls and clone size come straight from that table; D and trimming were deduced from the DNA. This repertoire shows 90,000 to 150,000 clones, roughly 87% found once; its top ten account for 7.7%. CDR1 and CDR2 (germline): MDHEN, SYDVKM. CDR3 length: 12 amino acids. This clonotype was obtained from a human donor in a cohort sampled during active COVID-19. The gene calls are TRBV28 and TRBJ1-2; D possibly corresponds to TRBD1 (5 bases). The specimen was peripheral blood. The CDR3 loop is CAIRAFNYGYTF. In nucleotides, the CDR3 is TGTGCGATCAGGGCTTTCAACTATGGCTACACCTTC.